This TCR beta chain was documented in a study of T cell responses to AZD1222 COVID-19 vaccine. TCRdb's table, derived via immunoSEQ multiplex PCR, lists solely in-frame clones and lacks some. The profile shows some 250,000 clones, 85% to 95% of them singletons. CDR1 is MNHEY, CDR2 SVGAGI, per germline. This CDR3 is 15 amino acids long. Trimming pared 0 bases from V and 5 bases from J, leaving 10 bases between. The clonotype originates from an adult who received the AZD1222 COVID-19 vaccine. The chain is built from TRBV6-5 and TRBJ1-4; D gene ambiguous. The material sequenced was peripheral blood, taken 28 days after the second AZD1222 dose. In DNA, the CDR3 is TGTGCCAGCAGTTACTCGAGGGTGCGGAATGAAAAACTGTTTTTT. It codes for CASSYSRVRNEKLFF.